The sequence of this T cell receptor beta chain was determined in a study of shared clonotypes between healthy human individuals. V lost 5 bases and J 2 bases, leaving 12 bases between the germline ends. The CDR3 contains 14 residues. CDR1 is MNHEY, CDR2 SVGAGI, per germline. Libraries were prepared by immunoSEQ multiplex PCR; TCRdb keeps only in-frame clonotypes and omits some of them. This table holds 400,000 to 600,000 clones, roughly 77% found once. The genes are TRBV6-5 and TRBJ1-2; D ambiguous. The sample was PBMCs. The clonotype originates from a woman in her 40s in good health. Some clones in this sample may be carry-over from other donors' samples. CDR3 in DNA: TGTGCCAGCAGTAAACGCCAGGAAAACTATGGCTACACCTTC. It encodes CASSKRQENYGYTF.